This TCR beta chain comes out of a study of identical twins (TCRdb year 2016). Study-level background: To test whether fetal clonotypes persist, this study deep-sequenced TCR alpha and beta repertoires from monozygotic twins, from unrelated adults of various ages, and from cord blood. To rule out contamination, replicate twin experiments were performed at different times with different library preparation protocols. Study-wide findings and limitations: Compared with coincidental sharing between unrelated individuals, out-of-frame TCR alpha sequences shared between twins had an excess of sequences with low generation probability. Conclusions relied on cross-sectional statistical analysis, since the same donors could not be followed over many years. Excess twin sharing in beta out-of-frame sequences was weaker because fewer shared sequences lowered the signal-to-noise ratio. Recombination models systematically underestimated out-of-frame TCR alpha sharing in monozygotic twins but agreed with sharing between unrelated individuals. Invariant T cells such as MAIT and iNKT could partly confound zero-insertion analyses, though diverse VJ usage argued against this for most clonotypes. Fewer insertions were carried by abundant cord blood beta clonotypes, a similar but weaker trend appeared in young adult naive repertoires, and no such trend appeared in memory repertoires.

This clonotype came up many times. The clone's antigen remains unknown. Per-base qualities were not stored, and no clone one base away is much larger. The germline V end is reduced by 5 bases and the J end by 1 base; junction bases left unmatched: 15. The CDR3 spans 18 residues, from the cysteine through the phenylalanine. Only the CDR3 DNA stays, 54 bases, in frame from base 1. CDR1 and CDR2, per the germline V gene, are SGHAT and FQNNGV. Every donor in the study was a healthy Caucasian. The twin cohort consisted of three pairs of female monozygotic twins, all aged roughly 18 to 29 years. RNA for TCR libraries was isolated from peripheral blood mononuclear cells. The library was obtained by 5' RACE. The sequencing machine was an Illumina HiSeq 2000. Template switching introduced a universal primer binding site; the final cDNA contained a unique molecular identifier, enabling accurate counting of TCR cDNA molecules. Specific primers in the conserved constant-segment region were used to synthesize first-strand cDNA for TCR alpha and beta chains. Each cDNA library was double barcoded, with a SMART-Mk sample barcode plus Illumina barcodes, to control for contamination. TruSeq adapter sequences and Illumina sample barcodes were added in two successive PCR steps. TCR alpha and beta cDNA libraries were sequenced on the Illumina HiSeq platform with custom primers. Under the source paper's analysis protocol: Raw reads were processed with MiGEC to extract unique molecular identifiers, and MiXCR was used to determine CDR3 positions. For each individual, recombination models were inferred using an EM algorithm with the repgenHMM and IGoR tools. The analysis of shared clonotypes was done with the tcR package in R, with sharing normalized by the product of cloneset sizes. Out-of-frame nonproductive sequences were analyzed to study raw recombination free of thymic and clonal selection effects. TCRdb applied fastp at Q25 and MiXCR to the public reads, then kept only in-frame beta chains. Every entry covers one CDR3 protein and lists the most common genes and DNA from its rows. The V and J calls reflect TCRdb's pipeline rather than the authors' work. For this sample there are roughly 690,000 distinct CDR3 sequences; 21% appear just once. Roughly 4.3% of the sample is taken by the ten largest.

The sample was also linked to a second study, of T cells expressing NK-cell markers. As the second study states: TCR beta-chain repertoires were profiled in sorted CD3+CD56+NKG2C+, CD3+CD56+NKG2C- and CD3+CD56-NKG2C+ T-cell subsets from several donors. Among the eight sequenced donors, only one was HCMV-seronegative, while the other seven were HCMV-seropositive. In several experiments an anti-gammadeltaTCR antibody was added to restrict sorting to alphabetaTCR-expressing T cells. In more than five donors, the dominant CD3+CD56+NKG2C+ clonotypes were found to rank among the top 10 CD8+ clonotypes and to make up about 1.0-7.5% of CD8+ T cells. Those dominant clonotypes were again the most abundant among CD3+CD56-NKG2C+ cells in a handful of donors, at about 28.3-65%. Whether the expanded NKG2C-expressing T cell clones were specific for HCMV antigens was left unclear. All eight donors whose samples were sequenced were randomly selected healthy volunteers, three of them men and five women. A commercial ELISA kit detecting HCMV-specific IgG in serum was used to determine HCMV serostatus. For five or six donors, unsorted PBMC were also used to sequence bulk peripheral blood T-cell repertoires. MIGEC was used to demultiplex reads and group the reads by UMI, and MiTCR was used to assemble and quantify clonotypes. To remove erroneous sequences, TCR cDNA sequences were retained only when supported by two or more reads. The tcR package was used for downstream repertoire analysis, and clonotypes were matched across fractions by CDR3 nucleotide sequence plus V segment. VDJmatch was used to annotate antigen specificity against VDJdb, with one amino acid substitution in CDR3 permitted.

Sequenced input: PBMCs. The chain links TRBV11-2 with TRBJ2-3; the central 7 bases match TRBD1. This TCR derives from a woman aged 18-29 years in good health. The bases read TGTGCCAGCAGCGAAAGGCGGACAGGTGGGGACGGCACAGATACGCAGTATTTT. It is translated as CASSERRTGGDGTDTQYF.